This T cell receptor beta chain was recorded in a study of T cells in Graves' hyperthyroidism and ophthalmopathy. TCR beta CDR3 regions were amplified from RNA transcripts. The primer set for the first-round RT-PCR of the TCR CDR3 was HTBI. In TCRdb, the multiplex PCR reads were re-called with MiXCR into one record per CDR3 protein. The sample lists 300,000 to 450,000 distinct CDR3 sequences; around 13% were seen once. Disease duration was under 3 months in the ophthalmopathy patients, who also had a Clinical Activity Score of at least 3 and a NOSPECS grade of at least 4. Each diagnosis drew on symptoms, thyroxine, TRAb, thyroid ultrasound and orbital computed tomography findings. This clonotype was counted many times. Its matching antigen is unknown. Study findings and constraints: Blood shared most expanded thyroid clonotypes above 0.001. For ophthalmopathy, model prediction preceded onset by a median 6.5 months.

The sequencing input was blood. The receptor was derived from a woman in her 30s with Graves' ophthalmopathy.

Written as DNA, the CDR3 is TGTGCCAGCAGCTTGGGGGTAAGGACAGGGGGATACGAGCAGTACTTC. It specifies CASSLGVRTGGYEQYF. The J gene is TRBJ2-7, the V gene TRBV5-4; 10 positions agree with TRBD1. The length of the CDR3 is 16 residues. V gave up 0 bases and J gave up 4 bases; unmatched junction bases: 7. Germline CDR1 is SGHNT and CDR2 is YYREEE (reference sequence).